This TCR beta chain was observed in a study of circulating tumor DNA in untreated peripheral T-cell lymphoma listed by TCRdb under 2021. From the cysteine up to the phenylalanine, the CDR3 has a length of 13 residues. Just CDR3 DNA is preserved here, 39 bases in frame from base 1. Taken from the germline V gene (reference sequence), the CDR1 and CDR2 loops are LNHDA and SQIVND. V loses 11 bases of germline sequence and J loses 5 bases, and the interval between the two ends is 18 bases. The library was produced with the immunoSEQ multiplex PCR assay. The immuneACCESS repertoire file appears here via TCRdb, limited to in-frame rearrangements. These files lack a portion of the clones; in checked studies, under half of the deficit traces to unresolved V genes, and the cause of the others is not known. The sample has roughly 10,000 clones on record, 65% to 80% of them singletons. The ten biggest clones cover roughly 31% of the sample.

Tumor-specific TCR clonotypes were identified by sequencing baseline tumor tissue collected before treatment. The study used next-generation sequencing of T-cell receptor sequences to monitor peripheral T-cell lymphoma patients receiving frontline treatment on a trial. General findings and caveats noted by the study authors: Tumor-specific clonotypes were found in over 75% of patients, coming from less than 90% of baseline tissues and approximately 61% of baseline serum samples.

This clone was observed once. The target of this receptor is not known. No much larger clonotype is one base removed from it; base qualities were not supplied. The chain uses TRBV19 and TRBJ1-2; the D gene is perhaps TRBD1, from 5 matching bases. Sequenced sample: tumor tissue. The receptor's source is a human donor with peripheral T-cell lymphoma. The nucleotides are TGTGCCGCCAGCCACGGGACTCTTTATGGCTACACCTTC. Translation gives CAASHGTLYGYTF. The entire variable domain, with the stretches around the CDR3 drawn from the reference TRBV19 and TRBJ1-2 proteins, is DGGITQSPKYLFRKEGQNVTLSCEQNLNHDAMYWYRQDPGQGLRLIYYSQIVNDFQKGDIAEGYSVSREKKESFPLTVTSAQKNPTAFYLCAASHGTLYGYTFGSGTRLTVV.